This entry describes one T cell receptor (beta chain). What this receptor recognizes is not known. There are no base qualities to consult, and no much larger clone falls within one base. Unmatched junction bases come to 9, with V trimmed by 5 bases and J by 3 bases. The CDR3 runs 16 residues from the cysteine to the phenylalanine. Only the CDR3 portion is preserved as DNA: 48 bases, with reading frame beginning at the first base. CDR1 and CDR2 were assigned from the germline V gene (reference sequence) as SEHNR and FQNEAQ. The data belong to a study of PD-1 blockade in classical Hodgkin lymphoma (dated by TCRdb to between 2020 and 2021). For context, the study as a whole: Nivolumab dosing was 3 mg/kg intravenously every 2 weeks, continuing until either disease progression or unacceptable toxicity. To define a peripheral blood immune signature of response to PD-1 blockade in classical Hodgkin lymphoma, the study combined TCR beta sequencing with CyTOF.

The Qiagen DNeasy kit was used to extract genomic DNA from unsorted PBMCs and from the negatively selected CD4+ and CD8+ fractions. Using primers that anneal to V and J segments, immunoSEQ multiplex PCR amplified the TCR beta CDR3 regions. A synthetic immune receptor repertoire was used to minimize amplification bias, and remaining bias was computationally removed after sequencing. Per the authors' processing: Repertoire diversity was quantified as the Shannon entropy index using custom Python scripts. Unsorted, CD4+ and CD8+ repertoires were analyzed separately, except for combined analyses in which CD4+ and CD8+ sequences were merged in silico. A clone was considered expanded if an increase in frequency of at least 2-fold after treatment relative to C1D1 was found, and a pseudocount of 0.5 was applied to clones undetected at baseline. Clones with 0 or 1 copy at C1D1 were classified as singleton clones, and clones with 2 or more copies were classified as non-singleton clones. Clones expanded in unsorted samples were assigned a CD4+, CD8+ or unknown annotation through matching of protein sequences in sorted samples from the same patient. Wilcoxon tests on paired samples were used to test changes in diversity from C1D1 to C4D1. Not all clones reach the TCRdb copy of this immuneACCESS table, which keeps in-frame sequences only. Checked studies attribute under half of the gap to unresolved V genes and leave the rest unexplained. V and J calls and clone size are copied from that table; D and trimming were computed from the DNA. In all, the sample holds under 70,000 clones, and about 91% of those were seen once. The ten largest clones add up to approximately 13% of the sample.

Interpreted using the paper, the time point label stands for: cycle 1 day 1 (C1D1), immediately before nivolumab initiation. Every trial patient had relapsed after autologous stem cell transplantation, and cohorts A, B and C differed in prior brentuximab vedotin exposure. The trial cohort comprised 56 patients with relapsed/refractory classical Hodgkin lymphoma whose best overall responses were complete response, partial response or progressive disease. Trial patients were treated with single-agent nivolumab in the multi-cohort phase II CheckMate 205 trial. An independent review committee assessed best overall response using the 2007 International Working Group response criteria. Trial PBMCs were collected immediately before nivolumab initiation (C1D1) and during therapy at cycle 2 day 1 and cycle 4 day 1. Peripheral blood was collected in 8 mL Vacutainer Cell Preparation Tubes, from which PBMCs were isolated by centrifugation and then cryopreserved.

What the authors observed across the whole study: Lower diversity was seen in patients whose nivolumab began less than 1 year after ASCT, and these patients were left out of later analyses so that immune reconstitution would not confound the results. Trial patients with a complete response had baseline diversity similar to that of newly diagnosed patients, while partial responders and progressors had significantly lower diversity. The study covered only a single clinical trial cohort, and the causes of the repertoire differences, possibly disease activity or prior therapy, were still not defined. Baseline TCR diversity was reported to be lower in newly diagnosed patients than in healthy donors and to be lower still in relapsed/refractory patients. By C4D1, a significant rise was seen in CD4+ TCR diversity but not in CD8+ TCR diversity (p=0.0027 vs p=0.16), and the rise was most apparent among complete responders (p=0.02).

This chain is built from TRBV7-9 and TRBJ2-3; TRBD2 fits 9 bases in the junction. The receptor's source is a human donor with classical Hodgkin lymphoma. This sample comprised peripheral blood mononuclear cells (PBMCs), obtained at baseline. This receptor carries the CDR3 CASSLGAAGGTDTQYF. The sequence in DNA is TGTGCCAGCAGCCTAGGGGCAGCGGGGGGAACAGATACGCAGTATTTT. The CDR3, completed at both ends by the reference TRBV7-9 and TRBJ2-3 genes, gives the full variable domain DTGVSQNPRHKITKRGQNVTFRCDPISEHNRLYWYRQTLGQGPEFLTYFQNEAQLEKSRLLSDRFSAERPKGSFSTLEIQRTEQGDSAMYLCASSLGAAGGTDTQYFGPGTRLTVL.